The clone carrying this T cell receptor (beta chain) was recorded at least ten times. Its antigen is as yet unknown. Researchers took RNA transcripts and amplified the TCR beta CDR3 regions from them. Carried out on the TCR CDR3, a first-round RT-PCR used the HTBI primer set. TCRdb fed the multiplex PCR reads into MiXCR, producing one record per CDR3 protein. This sample has approximately 220,000 distinct CDR3 sequences, with roughly 18% found just once. This sample was taken from a study of T cells in Graves' hyperthyroidism and ophthalmopathy. Those with hyperthyroidism were 18 to 65 years old, newly diagnosed, and ill for under 2 months. Clinical symptoms, serum thyroxine, TRAb, thyroid ultrasound and orbital computed tomography informed diagnoses. Germline CDR1 MNHEY, CDR2 SVGEGT. V lost 5 bases and J 5 bases, leaving 15 bases between the germline ends. The CDR3 runs to 14 residues. General study points: Ophthalmopathy and stable hyperthyroidism were separated by a 13 V-J model. Before onset, ophthalmopathy was predicted by the model a median approximately 6.7 months earlier.

The rearrangement links TRBV6-2 or TRBV6-3 to TRBJ1-1, with D perhaps TRBD1 (6 bases). The source is a man aged 40-50 years with Graves' hyperthyroidism. The specimen sequenced was blood. CDR3: CASSHSGTSTEAFF. The CDR3, as DNA: TGTGCCAGCAGTCATTCCGGGACATCAACTGAAGCTTTCTTT.